This is a list of T cell receptor beta chains from one sample in a study of T cell repertoires in cytomegalovirus infection. TCRdb re-derived calls from the reads in MiXCR, one entry per CDR3 protein. The repertoire holds more than 200,000 distinct CDR3 sequences, with over 8% as singletons. Source material: PBMCs. These receptors all stem from a human donor in good health (CMV status not recorded). Some clones in this sample may be carry-over from other donors' samples. Each CDR3 is given with its conserved first and last residue. A D gene is named only where the DNA matches it firmly. Not every row has a clone size; where given, it reads once, few, many or a size class.

D,J,size,V,CDR3,DNA
.,TRBJ1-3,.,TRBV7-9,CASSLGGSGDTIYF,TGTGCCAGCAGCTTGGGGGGCTCTGGAGACACCATATATTTT
.,TRBJ2-2,many,TRBV7-2,CASSLGRAGSNTGELFF,TGTGCCAGCAGCTTAGGGCGGGCAGGGAGTAACACCGGGGAGCTGTTTTTT
.,TRBJ2-5,.,TRBV7-2,CASSLIAGPETQYF,TGTGCCAGCAGCTTAATCGCAGGACCCGAGACCCAGTACTTC
TRBD2,TRBJ2-3,few,TRBV20-1,CSASPLAGAVTDTQYF,TGCAGTGCTAGTCCACTAGCGGGGGCCGTCACAGATACGCAGTATTTT
.,TRBJ2-2,.,TRBV5-5,CASRFVDSNTGELFF,TGTGCCAGCAGATTCGTTGACAGTAACACCGGGGAGCTGTTTTTT
.,TRBJ1-1,many,TRBV12-3/TRBV12-4,CASSLGQATEAFF,TGTGCCAGCAGTTTGGGCCAAGCCACTGAAGCTTTCTTT
.,TRBJ2-1,many,TRBV7-2,CASSFPGLRCFF,TGTGCCAGCAGCTTTCCGGGATTAAGGTGTTTCTTC
.,TRBJ2-7,few,TRBV7-2,CASSPGGTAYEQYF,TGTGCCAGCAGCCCTGGGGGGACAGCCTACGAGCAGTACTTC
TRBD1,TRBJ2-3,few,TRBV27,CASSILTGTGFTDTQYF,TGTGCCAGCAGTATTCTTACCGGGACAGGGTTCACAGATACGCAGTATTTT
.,TRBJ2-1,.,TRBV7-8,CASSPRIGGASSYNEQFF,TGTGCCAGCAGCCCCCGGATTGGGGGGGCGAGCTCCTACAATGAGCAGTTCTTC
.,TRBJ1-4,many,TRBV7-6,CASSLGRLGNEKLFF,TGTGCCAGCAGCTTAGGCAGACTGGGTAATGAAAAACTGTTTTTT
.,TRBJ2-1,few,TRBV5-1,CASSFRQSNEQFF,TGCGCCAGCAGCTTCAGACAGAGCAATGAGCAGTTCTTC
TRBD1,TRBJ1-1,many,TRBV27,CASSHQGVRDTEAFF,TGTGCCAGCAGTCATCAGGGGGTTCGGGACACTGAAGCTTTCTTT
.,TRBJ1-1,few,TRBV5-8,CASSPVPSRRNTEAFF,TGTGCCAGCAGCCCAGTCCCCAGCAGGCGGAACACTGAAGCTTTCTTT
.,TRBJ1-2,.,TRBV4-2,CASSQDHGQYYGYTF,TGTGCCAGCAGCCAAGATCACGGACAGTACTATGGCTACACCTTC
.,TRBJ1-2,many,TRBV7-4,CASTPDSVNYGYTF,TGTGCCAGCACCCCGGACAGCGTCAACTATGGCTACACCTTC
TRBD2,TRBJ2-1,few,TRBV6-2/TRBV6-3,CASSYKATSVSHEQFF,TGTGCCAGCAGTTACAAAGCCACTAGCGTCTCCCATGAGCAGTTCTTC
.,TRBJ2-5,many,TRBV7-2,CASSLAGSQETQYF,TGTGCCAGCAGCTTAGCCGGGTCACAAGAGACCCAGTACTTC
.,TRBJ1-1,.,TRBV5-1,CASSPSQQASTEAFF,TGCGCCAGCAGCCCCTCCCAACAGGCGAGCACTGAAGCTTTCTTT
TRBD1,TRBJ2-2,few,TRBV12-3/TRBV12-4,CASSLKGQEGGELFF,TGTGCCAGCAGTTTAAAGGGACAGGAGGGTGGGGAGCTGTTTTTT
TRBD2,TRBJ2-1,many,TRBV7-2,CASSLPGLASYNEQFF,TGTGCCAGCAGCCTTCCGGGACTAGCTTCCTACAATGAGCAGTTCTTC
TRBD1,TRBJ2-7,many,TRBV12-3/TRBV12-4,CASSVEDRGIVRTPFRPF,TGTGCCAGCAGTGTAGAGGACAGGGGGATCGTACGCACTCCATTTCGACCCTTC
.,TRBJ2-5,many,TRBV19,CASMRRWGETQYF,TGTGCCAGTATGCGGAGGTGGGGAGAGACCCAGTACTTC
.,TRBJ2-7,many,TRBV11-2,CASSLALGTVPYEQYF,TGTGCCAGCAGCTTAGCTCTCGGGACGGTCCCCTACGAGCAGTACTTC
.,TRBJ1-1,.,TRBV14,CASSQAIGGFEAFF,TGTGCCAGCAGCCAAGCCATTGGTGGATTTGAAGCTTTCTTT
TRBD2,TRBJ2-5,many,TRBV7-8,CASSRQLASQETQYF,TGTGCCAGCAGCCGGCAACTAGCGTCCCAAGAGACCCAGTACTTC
.,TRBJ1-2,.,TRBV20-1,CSAKRANYGYTF,TGCAGTGCTAAAAGGGCCAACTATGGCTACACCTTC
.,TRBJ1-2,.,TRBV20-1,CSASWAAYGYTF,TGCAGTGCTAGTTGGGCAGCCTATGGCTACACCTTC
TRBD2,TRBJ2-7,many,TRBV7-2,CASSWQGLASYEQYF,TGTGCCAGCAGCTGGCAGGGACTAGCGTCCTACGAGCAGTACTTC
.,TRBJ1-1,many,TRBV7-9,CASSFARGSNTEAFF,TGTGCCAGCAGCTTCGCCCGGGGCTCGAACACTGAAGCTTTCTTT
TRBD2,TRBJ2-3,few,TRBV19,CASSFTSGGATDTQYF,TGTGCCAGTAGCTTCACTAGCGGTGGGGCGACAGATACGCAGTATTTT
.,TRBJ2-5,.,TRBV12-3/TRBV12-4,CASSRRSGTYQETQYF,TGTGCCAGCAGTAGACGATCCGGGACCTACCAAGAGACCCAGTACTTC
.,TRBJ1-5,many,TRBV28,CASSLLGPMGNQPQHF,TGTGCCAGCAGTTTACTAGGGCCGATGGGCAATCAGCCCCAGCATTTT
.,TRBJ2-7,many,TRBV7-9,CASSWGGSQTGYEQYF,TGTGCCAGCAGCTGGGGGGGATCCCAGACAGGATACGAGCAGTACTTC
TRBD1,TRBJ2-1,few,TRBV3-1,CASSPRDSPRGEQFF,TGTGCCAGCAGCCCGAGGGACAGCCCGAGAGGGGAGCAGTTCTTC
.,TRBJ1-1,many,TRBV5-4,CASSLVRGVVDTEAFF,TGTGCCAGCAGCTTGGTCCGGGGGGTAGTGGACACTGAAGCTTTCTTT
.,TRBJ2-3,.,TRBV11-3,CASSYWPTDTQYF,TGTGCCAGCAGCTATTGGCCTACGGATACGCAGTATTTT
.,TRBJ1-2,.,TRBV2,CASSGTGVRGYTF,TGTGCCAGCAGTGGGACGGGGGTTCGTGGCTACACCTTC
TRBD1,TRBJ2-2,many,TRBV6-5,CASSIAGQGVAGELFF,TGTGCCAGCAGTATAGCGGGACAGGGGGTCGCCGGGGAGCTGTTTTTT
.,TRBJ2-1,.,TRBV4-1,CASSQDIVAEGYNEQFF,TGCGCCAGCAGCCAAGACATAGTAGCGGAGGGCTACAATGAGCAGTTCTTC
TRBD2,TRBJ2-1,many,TRBV12-3/TRBV12-4,CASSSGLAAYNEQFF,TGTGCCAGCAGTTCGGGACTAGCGGCGTACAATGAGCAGTTCTTC
TRBD2,TRBJ2-1,.,TRBV7-7,CASSLGVAGGNEQFF,TGTGCCAGCAGCTTAGGAGTGGCGGGGGGTAATGAGCAGTTCTTC